The sequence of this TCR beta chain was determined in a study of regulatory T cells in long-lasting Graves disease. V was pared by 3 bases and J by 4 bases, with 8 bases between. This CDR3 spans 13 amino acids. Documented time point: newly diagnosed GD, antithyroid drugs for less than 3 months. Isolated PBMC RNA provided the starting material for the TCR library. This clonotype was observed at least ten times. Arm-PCR of CDR3 regions and iRepertoire HTBI primers were the basis on which TCR beta libraries were built. TCRdb reprocessed the multiplex PCR reads via MiXCR and lists one record per CDR3 protein. The sample yields hundreds of thousands of distinct CDR3 sequences, about 16% seen once.

The source was peripheral blood mononuclear cells (PBMCs), collected at new diagnosis, from a patient treated with antithyroid drugs. This sequence originates from a female donor with Graves disease. The V gene is TRBV12-3 or TRBV12-4, the J gene TRBJ2-3, with D maybe TRBD1 (6 bases). The chain's CDR3 is CASSFTGPDTQYF. As DNA, the CDR3 is TGTGCCAGCAGTTTCACAGGGCCAGATACGCAGTATTTT.